This T cell receptor (beta chain) was sequenced in a study of CD8+ T cells in alopecia areata listed by TCRdb under 2018. In terms of the full investigation: Treated patients were enrolled in an open-label pilot trial of oral tofacitinib, 5 to 10 mg twice daily, for moderate-to-severe alopecia areata. Scalp clonality was compared across normal scalp (n=4), patchy alopecia areata scalp (n=8), and alopecia totalis/universalis scalp (n=8). RNA was obtained with the PAXgene miRNA kit for fixed scalp, the miRNeasy kit for PBMCs, and the RNeasy kit for mouse skin. TCRbeta CDR3 regions were amplified by immunoSEQ multiplex PCR using 35 Vbeta forward and 13 Jbeta reverse primers. Patients stayed on tofacitinib for 6 to 18 months and then had 6 months of follow-up off drug so that delayed response and recurrence could be assessed. In both human patients and the C3H/HeJ mouse model, the study applied high-throughput TCRbeta sequencing to look at T cell clonal expansion in alopecia areata. Biopsies were taken from tofacitinib-treated patients at baseline and again at 4 and 24 weeks into treatment, and several of those patients also had a later scalp biopsy. Scalp tissue and sorted CD4+ and CD8+ peripheral blood T cells from patchy and totalis/universalis alopecia areata patients and from healthy controls were covered by human TCRbeta sequencing. The paper as a whole reports these results and caveats: Higher clonality and more expanded CD8+ clones were observed in lesional scalp than in normal scalp, particularly in alopecia totalis/universalis, a finding suggestive of antigenic drive. Scalp TCR repertoire analysis is complicated because resident alphabeta T cells in normal human skin are also sequenced, whereas mouse skin is dominated by gammadelta T cells. Compared with mice, TCR sequences shared between patients were less clear, possibly partly because of HLA diversity across the patient population.

CDR1 and CDR2 (SGHRS, YFSETQ) derive from the germline V gene. Including the terminal cysteine and phenylalanine, the CDR3 comprises 14 residues. CDR3 DNA only is kept here, 42 bases in frame from base 1. V lost 3 bases and J lost 1 base; the stretch between them is 10 bases long. Details on this clone: No antigen is known for it. Per-base qualities were not stored, and no clone one base away is much larger. Other DNA sequences within the sample encode an identical CDR3.

Library construction relied on the immunoSEQ multiplex PCR assay. For TCR sequencing, RNA was extracted from every sample and reverse transcribed into cDNA to serve as template. First-strand cDNA was synthesized with SuperScript III using a 2:1 mix of oligo-dT and random hexamers. A synthetic immune receptor repertoire was used to measure amplification bias, and any remaining bias was corrected computationally. Per the original workflow: Raw reads were preprocessed to remove errors, and CDR3 was defined by IMGT conventions from the conserved cysteine to phenylalanine. Clonality was computed as 1 minus the Shannon entropy, with the entropy normalized by log2 of the number of productive unique TCRs. Scalp TCRbeta sequences were cross-referenced with sorted blood CD4 and CD8 repertoires so that the CD4 or CD8 identity of scalp clones could be inferred. TCRdb retrieved this table from immuneACCESS and kept in-frame rearrangements only. Not all clones are present; in checked studies, unresolved V genes account for under half, and no reason is known for the remainder. Clonal size and the V and J genes are those of that table, whereas D and trimming came from the DNA. Across this sample there are 150,000 or so clones, with 47% seen only once. The ten biggest clones cover about 6.3% of the sample.

From alopecia areata patients, peripheral blood was collected along with lesional scalp punch biopsies. PBMCs were isolated by density centrifugation and stained for CD3, CD4 and CD8, and CD4+ and CD8+ T cells were sorted on a FACSAria. Input material: CD4+ T cells sorted from blood. This receptor was taken from a human donor with alopecia areata. The V and J segments used are TRBV5-1 and TRBJ1-1, with the D gene too uncertain to name. The CDR3 region reads CASSSGPTNTEAFF. Read as DNA, the sequence is TGCGCCAGCAGCTCAGGACCGACGAACACTGAAGCTTTCTTT.